This T cell receptor (beta chain) is from a study of control samples from healthy donors and cancer patients. Germline CDR1 reads SGHTA; CDR2 reads FQGNSA. Germline trimming cut 5 bases from V and 6 bases from J; bases unmatched to any gene: 7. The length of the CDR3 is 15 residues. This clone was observed a single time. Here immunoSEQ multiplex PCR was the method, and the copy in TCRdb shows in-frame clones only, minus some. The sample includes 130,000 or so clones, 91% of them seen just once. This clonotype was sampled from a man aged 18 to 29 in good health. This sequence joins TRBV7-2 and TRBJ2-7; 13 bases agree with TRBD2. The sample was blood. Here the CDR3 reads CASSPWTSGGGEQYF. CDR3 DNA: TGTGCCAGCAGCCCGTGGACTAGCGGGGGCGGCGAGCAGTACTTC. Variable domain in full (rest from reference TRBV7-2 and TRBJ2-7): GAGVSQSPSNKVTEKGKDVELRCDPISGHTALYWYRQSLGQGLEFLIYFQGNSAPDKSGLPSDRFSAERTGGSVSTLTIQRTQQEDSAVYLCASSPWTSGGGEQYFGPGTRLTVT.